The T cell receptor beta chain described here comes from a study of human T cells and chemical hapten exposure. In the source study's methods: Ranging from roughly 23,224 to 700,000, TCR counts per sample had a median value of around 92,000. A single record per CDR3 protein comes from TCRdb applying MiXCR to the 5' RACE reads. In this record, the V and J calls reflect TCRdb's handling and not the investigators' own analysis. The table includes about 140,000 distinct CDR3 sequences, roughly 4% detected once. The CDR3 is made up of 14 amino acids. The ends were cut back, 8 bases at V and 0 bases at J, with 8 bases in the middle. Germline CDR1 and CDR2: SNHLY and FYNNEI. The template was total RNA from unfractionated whole blood. There are many counts of this clonotype.

This clonotype was obtained from a female donor in good health. V gene TRBV2 combines with J gene TRBJ2-6; no reliable D call. CDR3 amino acids: CASLVSSGANVLTF. The CDR3 DNA is TGTGCCAGCCTTGTCTCCTCTGGGGCCAACGTCCTGACTTTC.